This TCR beta chain was profiled in a study of T cell responses to AZD1222 COVID-19 vaccine (dated by TCRdb to the early 2020s). General notes on the study: A total of more than 230 trial participants underwent TCR sequencing, of whom under 220 had received two doses of AZD1222 and roughly 26 had received two doses of the MenACWY control vaccine. Enrollment into the trials was organized by age into subgroups of 18-55, 56-69 and 70-plus years, and those subgroups contained about 160, 30 and 59 TCR-sequenced participants, respectively. What the work shows at the level of the full study, not this receptor alone: The vaccine-associated CD4 TCRs covered the entire spike protein, and the dominant responses fell in regions 160-218 and 743-854. Conclusions about previously exposed vaccinees are limited, since just five or six AZD1222 recipients were seropositive for SARS-CoV-2 at baseline. Because no day 14 peak-response samples were available, repertoires were characterized only after the peak T cell response. Nearly half of unique spike-specific TCRs reportedly recognized epitopes outside regions mutated in the B.1.351 and B.1.1.7 variants. After two AZD1222 doses, spike-specific TCR breadth and depth were significantly higher than at day 0 and than in MenACWY recipients. In the small 56-69-year group, the increase in depth fell short of significance, most likely because of low power. Participants were mostly white British and included more females than males, and it was suggested by the authors that clonal diversity may have been underestimated.

The CDR3 measures 15 amino acids from cysteine to phenylalanine. The read is trimmed to its CDR3 DNA, 45 bases read in frame from base 1. In the germline V gene, CDR1 corresponds to SGHRS and CDR2 to YFSETQ. For this chain, trimming is 0 bases at the V end and 9 bases at the J end, and the number of junction bases without a gene match is 6. The CDR3 regions of human TCRbeta chains were analyzed by immunosequencing. On the authors' methods: Repertoire TCRs were checked for matches against a reference library of SARS-CoV-2-specific TCRs that had been generated using the MIRA antigen-specificity platform. Breadth was defined as the fraction of unique TCRs that were SARS-CoV-2-associated. Depth was defined as the fraction of total T cells that were SARS-CoV-2-associated. Each spike-specific TCR was assigned to its reactive spike region and to a CD4 or CD8 class using the MIRA data. Log10-transformed breadth and depth values were compared by one-way ANOVA with Sidak's multiple comparisons tests. TCRdb mirrors the immuneACCESS table, restricted to in-frame sequences. Some clones are absent from its copies; in checked studies, under half trace to an unresolved V gene, and the reason for the others is unknown. V, J and clone size reflect that table, while D and trimming were determined from the DNA. This sample holds approximately 83,000 clones; 75% to 95% were observed only once. Together, the top ten hold less than 5.5% of the sample.

In the paper's terms, the time point label means: baseline before first vaccination. This sample's treatment or condition label indicates: meningococcal conjugate vaccine given as trial control. Vaccinee samples were obtained from the UK trials COV001 and COV002, which included a single-blind randomized controlled phase 2/3 trial of AZD1222 (ChAdOx1 nCoV-19) in healthy adults. Trial participant PBMC samples were collected at day 0 and day 28 after the second dose for TCRbeta chain sequencing. In this sample, this clone turned up a few times. This receptor's antigen is unknown. Per-base quality was not reported, and no clone a single base away is much larger than it.

The material sequenced was peripheral blood, taken on day 0 of MenACWY control vaccination. The chain was built from TRBV5-1 and TRBJ2-1, and TRBD2 matches 10 of the central bases. The sequence was collected from an adult in good health. At the DNA level, the sequence is TGCGCCAGCAGCTTGGAGCCGGGACTAGCGAGTGAGCAGTTCTTC. It codes for CASSLEPGLASEQFF.